The 19 T cell receptor beta chains given below trace back to one sample, sequenced in a study of blood T cell repertoires in COVID-19. Here immunoSEQ multiplex PCR was the method, and the copy in TCRdb shows in-frame clones only, minus some. Of around 60,000 clones in the sample, 75% to 85% are singletons; the top ten hold about 15%. The sequenced sample consisted of peripheral blood. The receptor source for this set is a man older than 75 with acute or convalescent COVID-19.

The rearrangement uses TRBV15 and TRBJ1-3; the match to TRBD1 covers 7 bases. V dropped 3 bases and J dropped 4; count of bases not matched to a gene: 3. Germline V gives CDR1 LNHNV, CDR2 YYDKDF (reference sequence). This CDR3 spans 14 amino acids. The CDR3 DNA reads TGTGCCACCAGCAGTGACAGGGTCGGAAACACCATATATTTT. This translates into CATSSDRVGNTIYF.

For this clone: A single base separates this from a much larger clone, so it may be a read error. The chain uses TRBV11-3 and TRBJ1-1; D is perhaps TRBD1 (6 bases). This CDR3 contains 13 residues. V was clipped by 5 bases and J by 1 base, with 8 bases between them. The germline V gene encodes CDR1 SGHNT and CDR2 YENEEA. The DNA of the CDR3 is TGTGCCAGCAGCATACAGGGGAACACTGAAGCTTTCTTT. It is translated as CASSIQGNTEAFF.

The rearrangement uses TRBV7-6 and TRBJ1-3; 7 bases are shared with TRBD1. The V gene's germline CDR1 is SGHVS and CDR2 FNYEAQ. The V segment lost 5 bases and the J segment 0 bases; nucleotides outside the gene matches: 4. The CDR3 is 15 residues long. This chain's CDR3 is CASSTDRASGNTIYF. The CDR3 nucleotides are TGTGCCAGCAGCACCGACAGGGCCTCTGGAAACACCATATATTTT.

This rearrangement joins TRBV7-2 to TRBJ2-5; 13 nucleotides match TRBD2. With 4 bases clipped from V and 2 bases from J, the junction kept 1 base outside the gene matches. Germline loops: CDR1 SGHTA, CDR2 FQGNSA. This CDR3 has 15 residues. The CDR3 DNA reads TGTGCCAGCAGCTCGGGACTAGCGGGGCAAGAGACCCAGTACTTC. Translated: CASSSGLAGQETQYF.

This clone showed up just a few times. The genes are TRBV15 and TRBJ1-2; D remains unclear. CDR1 is LNHNV and CDR2 is YYDKDF in the germline V gene (reference sequence). The CDR3 extends over 12 amino acids. V was cut by 0 bases and J by 8 bases, with 7 bases left in between. CDR3 sequence reads: CATSRDLSGYTF. The CDR3 DNA reads as TGTGCCACCAGCAGAGATCTTAGCGGCTACACCTTC.

This chain links TRBV29-1 with TRBJ1-1; the match to TRBD1 covers 7 bases. With V trimmed by 3 bases and J by 1 base, 5 bases remained unmatched. There are 14 residues in the CDR3. CDR1 and CDR2 (germline): SQVTM, ANQGSEA. The CDR3 loop reads CSVDAGGRNTEAFF. The DNA of the CDR3 is TGCAGCGTTGATGCAGGGGGGAGGAACACTGAAGCTTTCTTT.

The gene calls are TRBV7-8 and TRBJ2-7, with 8 bases matching TRBD1. Germline V gene lookup returns CDR1 SGHVS and CDR2 FQNEAQ. The CDR3 has 17 amino acids. V was pared by 4 bases and J by 3 bases, with 14 bases of the junction left unmatched. CDR3 sequence: CASSSTSGTGGFYEQYF. The CDR3 nucleotides read TGTGCCAGCAGCTCAACGTCCGGGACAGGTGGTTTCTACGAGCAGTACTTC.

The rearrangement joins TRBV11-2 to TRBJ2-1; 9 positions match TRBD2. V lost 4 bases, J lost 1 base, and 2 bases stayed unmatched. CDR1 SGHAT and CDR2 FQNNGV come from the germline V gene. This CDR3 has 15 residues. The CDR3 loop is CASSSSGGSYNEQFF. The CDR3 nucleotides are TGTGCCAGCAGCTCGAGCGGGGGGTCCTACAATGAGCAGTTCTTC. Filled out from reference TRBV11-2 and TRBJ2-1, the complete variable domain reads EAGVAQSPRYKIIEKRQSVAFWCNPISGHATLYWYQQILGQGPKLLIQFQNNGVVDDSQLPKDRFSAERLKGVDSTLKIQPAKLEDSAVYLCASSSSGGSYNEQFFGPGTRLTVL.

This chain connects TRBV3-1 (or the pseudogene TRBV3-2) to TRBJ1-5, with a possible D match to TRBD1 (6 bases). The CDR3 spans 16 residues. V was cut by 2 bases and J by 1 base, with 12 bases left in between. The germline V gene has CDR1 LGHDT and CDR2 YNNKEL (reference sequence). DNA for the CDR3: TGTGCCAGCAGCCAAAACCCAGGGGAAAGCAATCAGCCCCAGCATTTT. The encoded protein is CASSQNPGESNQPQHF.

This clone has just a few counts. The chain employs TRBV19 and TRBJ1-2; 7 nucleotides line up with TRBD1. Germline V gives CDR1 LNHDA, CDR2 SQIVND (reference sequence). This CDR3 is 14 amino acids long. Germline trimming cut 5 bases from V and 7 bases from J; bases unmatched to any gene: 10. In nucleotides, the CDR3 is TGTGCCAGTAGTCTGTCCGGGACAGTGCGTGGCTACACCTTC. This sequence encodes CASSLSGTVRGYTF.

This clone has more than one count but fewer than ten. Here the CDR3 DNA reads TGTGCCAGCAGTTCGAGGACAGGGGCGTTCGGCTACACCTTC. Translating it yields CASSSRTGAFGYTF. The V call is TRBV3-1 (or the pseudogene TRBV3-2), the J call TRBJ1-2, with 9 bases fitting TRBD1. The CDR3 loop spans 14 amino acids. Germline V lookup: CDR1 LGHDT, CDR2 YNNKEL (reference sequence). With 6 bases clipped from V and 8 bases from J, the junction kept 10 bases outside the gene matches.

J is TRBJ2-5 and V is TRBV4-1, with D maybe TRBD1 (5 bases). This CDR3 has 14 amino acids. Trimming removed 0 bases at V and 7 bases at J, with 12 bases between. Looked up from germline, CDR1 is MGHRA and CDR2 is YSYEKL. The CDR3: CASSQEQARRTQYF. The CDR3, as DNA: TGCGCCAGCAGCCAAGAACAGGCAAGAAGGACCCAGTACTTC.

The rearrangement uses TRBV6-5 and TRBJ1-5; TRBD1 matches 7 bases. CDR3 size: 13 residues. Germline V gene sequence: CDR1 MNHEY, CDR2 SVGAGI. V dropped 6 bases and J dropped 7; count of bases not matched to a gene: 6. The CDR3 DNA reads TGTGCCAGCAGCCGAGGACAGGCCCAGCCCCAGCATTTT. Residues: CASSRGQAQPQHF.

The gene calls are TRBV11-3 and TRBJ2-3; 7 bases agree with TRBD1. V trimming: 5 bases; J trimming: 4 bases; junction bases outside the gene matches: 3. Germline lookup yields CDR1 SGHNT and CDR2 YENEEA. The length of the CDR3 is 13 residues. As DNA, the CDR3 is TGTGCCAGCAGCCTCGGACAGGCAGATACGCAGTATTTT. It yields the protein CASSLGQADTQYF.

The V and J genes are TRBV19 and TRBJ1-5; D remains ambiguous. This CDR3 contains 13 residues. Looked up from germline, CDR1 is LNHDA and CDR2 is SQIVND (reference sequence). The V and J ends lost 0 bases and 9 bases respectively, with 9 bases between them. CDR3 residues: CASSIDRGGPQHF. In nucleotides, the CDR3 is TGTGCCAGTAGTATAGACCGGGGAGGGCCCCAGCATTTT.

The chain links TRBV10-1 to TRBJ2-2; D is undetermined. The germline gives CDR1 WNHNN, CDR2 SYGVQD (reference sequence). V lost 2 bases and J lost 1, with 20 bases in between. The length of the CDR3 is 19 residues. The CDR3: CASSEAPLGVTGNTGELFF. For the CDR3, the DNA is TGCGCCAGCAGTGAGGCCCCCCTGGGTGTGACGGGGAACACCGGGGAGCTGTTTTTT.

V gene TRBV7-2 combines with J gene TRBJ2-4; 9 bases fit TRBD1. The CDR3 extends over 14 amino acids. Germline V gives CDR1 SGHTA, CDR2 FQGNSA. With 5 bases clipped from V and 4 bases from J, the junction kept 3 bases outside the gene matches. CDR3 DNA sequence: TGTGCCAGCAGCCAACAGGGGGCTAAAAACATTCAGTACTTC. It yields the protein CASSQQGAKNIQYF. Using reference TRBV7-2 and TRBJ2-4 for the parts outside the CDR3, the full variable domain is GAGVSQSPSNKVTEKGKDVELRCDPISGHTALYWYRQSLGQGLEFLIYFQGNSAPDKSGLPSDRFSAERTGGSVSTLTIQRTQQEDSAVYLCASSQQGAKNIQYFGAGTRLSVL.

The chain joins TRBV2 to TRBJ1-3, with D hard to call. V lost 2 bases to trimming and J lost 4 bases, with 9 bases between them. CDR3 length: 14 amino acids. The V gene's germline CDR1 is SNHLY and CDR2 FYNNEI. Written as DNA, the CDR3 is TGTGCCAGCAGTGAAAGCAGGTCCGGAAACACCATATATTTT. It is translated as CASSESRSGNTIYF.

J is TRBJ2-3 and V is TRBV19; 9 nucleotides match TRBD1. The V gene's germline CDR1 is LNHDA and CDR2 SQIVND (reference sequence). Germline trimming cut 5 bases from V and 4 bases from J; bases unmatched to any gene: 4. This CDR3 has 14 residues. DNA for the CDR3: TGTGCCAGTAGTGGTACAGGGGGCGCAGATACGCAGTATTTT. Translation: CASSGTGGADTQYF. The full variable domain, completed using reference TRBV19 and TRBJ2-3, is DGGITQSPKYLFRKEGQNVTLSCEQNLNHDAMYWYRQDPGQGLRLIYYSQIVNDFQKGDIAEGYSVSREKKESFPLTVTSAQKNPTAFYLCASSGTGGADTQYFGPGTRLTVL.